A selection of T cell receptor beta chains follows, all from one sample in a study of human T cells and chemical hapten exposure. MiXCR, run by TCRdb on the RACE reads, gives a single entry per CDR3 protein. The table lists about 110,000 distinct CDR3 sequences, roughly 12% of them singletons. Sequencing used whole blood, obtained in connection with sensitization to the hapten diphenylcyclopropenone (DPC). The receptors were gathered from a woman aged 45-65 years with alopecia areata. Some clones in this sample may be carry-over from other donors' samples. Both conserved end residues are part of each CDR3. The D gene is left open where the match is weak. Size is stated for part of the rows, as once, few or many counts, or as a class when the clone is expanded.

v_call: TRBV7-8; d_call: NA; clone_size: few; j_call: TRBJ2-7; cdr3_nt: TGTGCCAGCAGCTTAGATGCCGAGCAGTACTTC; cdr3_aa: CASSLDAEQYF
v_call: TRBV4-1; d_call: TRBD2; clone_size: NA; j_call: TRBJ2-1; cdr3_nt: TGCGCCAGCGATAGGGTAGCGGGGTCAGGTGAGCAGTTCTTC; cdr3_aa: CASDRVAGSGEQFF
v_call: TRBV4-1; d_call: NA; clone_size: NA; j_call: TRBJ2-7; cdr3_nt: TGCGCCAGCCGAGGCGCCCGGGGCGAGCAGTACTTC; cdr3_aa: CASRGARGEQYF
v_call: TRBV6-5; d_call: TRBD2; clone_size: few; j_call: TRBJ2-5; cdr3_nt: TGTGCCAGCAGTTACGGCGGGGGGCGCGGAGAGACCCAGTACTTC; cdr3_aa: CASSYGGGRGETQYF
v_call: TRBV7-2; d_call: NA; clone_size: few; j_call: TRBJ1-3; cdr3_nt: TGTGCCAGCAGCTCAGCAGTTAGGTCCTCTGGAAACACCATATATTTT; cdr3_aa: CASSSAVRSSGNTIYF
v_call: TRBV29-1; d_call: NA; clone_size: NA; j_call: TRBJ2-2; cdr3_nt: TGCAGCGTTCTCGGACACAACACCGGGGAGCTGTTTTTT; cdr3_aa: CSVLGHNTGELFF
v_call: TRBV5-1; d_call: TRBD2; clone_size: few; j_call: TRBJ2-1; cdr3_nt: TGCGCCAGCAGCTTGGCCTCTAGCGGCCGCTACAATGAGCAGTTCTTC; cdr3_aa: CASSLASSGRYNEQFF
v_call: TRBV6-2/TRBV6-3; d_call: NA; clone_size: NA; j_call: TRBJ1-4; cdr3_nt: TGTGCCAGCAGTTACCCTGTCCAAAAACTGTTTTTT; cdr3_aa: CASSYPVQKLFF
v_call: TRBV4-2; d_call: NA; clone_size: NA; j_call: TRBJ2-7; cdr3_nt: TGTGCCAGCAGCCAAGAAAGAGGGTACGAGCAGTACTTC; cdr3_aa: CASSQERGYEQYF
v_call: TRBV20-1; d_call: TRBD1; clone_size: NA; j_call: TRBJ2-3; cdr3_nt: TGCAGTGCCCCAGGGGGCTCGGGGGATACGCAGTATTTT; cdr3_aa: CSAPGGSGDTQYF
v_call: TRBV29-1; d_call: NA; clone_size: once; j_call: TRBJ1-5; cdr3_nt: TGCAGCGTTGAATCGGGTAACAATCAGCCCCAGCATTTT; cdr3_aa: CSVESGNNQPQHF
v_call: TRBV6-5; d_call: NA; clone_size: NA; j_call: TRBJ2-5; cdr3_nt: TGTGCCAGCAGTTACTCTATCGGGGGCTCGGAGACCCAGTACTTC; cdr3_aa: CASSYSIGGSETQYF
v_call: TRBV5-1; d_call: TRBD1; clone_size: few; j_call: TRBJ2-2; cdr3_nt: TGCGCCAGCAGCTGGACAGGTCAGAACACCGGGGAGCTGTTTTTT; cdr3_aa: CASSWTGQNTGELFF
v_call: TRBV10-2; d_call: TRBD2; clone_size: few; j_call: TRBJ2-7; cdr3_nt: TGCGCCAGCAATATAGCGGGGAGGGTTTACGAGCAGTACTTC; cdr3_aa: CASNIAGRVYEQYF
v_call: TRBV7-2; d_call: TRBD1; clone_size: many; j_call: TRBJ1-4; cdr3_nt: TGTGCCAGCAGCAGACAGGGAGGTGAAAAACTGTTTTTT; cdr3_aa: CASSRQGGEKLFF
v_call: TRBV25-1; d_call: TRBD1; clone_size: NA; j_call: TRBJ1-3; cdr3_nt: TGTGCCAGCAGGAAGACAGGGTCCGGAAACACCATATATTTT; cdr3_aa: CASRKTGSGNTIYF
v_call: TRBV6-6; d_call: NA; clone_size: many; j_call: TRBJ1-3; cdr3_nt: TGTGCCAGCAGTGCGCCCAGTGGGCAGGGAGATCGAGGAAACACCATATATTTT; cdr3_aa: CASSAPSGQGDRGNTIYF
v_call: TRBV7-6; d_call: TRBD2; clone_size: NA; j_call: TRBJ2-1; cdr3_nt: TGTGCCAGCAGCTTCTTCCCGACTAGCACCTCCTCCAATGAGCAGTTCTTC; cdr3_aa: CASSFFPTSTSSNEQFF
v_call: TRBV5-1; d_call: NA; clone_size: NA; j_call: TRBJ1-1; cdr3_nt: TGCGCCAGCAGCTCCCGCTCCGACCTACAGGAAGCTTTCTTT; cdr3_aa: CASSSRSDLQEAFF
v_call: TRBV18; d_call: NA; clone_size: few; j_call: TRBJ2-7; cdr3_nt: TGTGCCAGCTCACCAACTAGGGGCTACGAGCAGTACTTC; cdr3_aa: CASSPTRGYEQYF
v_call: TRBV2; d_call: NA; clone_size: NA; j_call: TRBJ2-5; cdr3_nt: TGTGCCAGCAGTGAGGGGTCGGTCCGGGAGACCCAGTACTTC; cdr3_aa: CASSEGSVRETQYF
v_call: TRBV25-1; d_call: TRBD1; clone_size: NA; j_call: TRBJ1-1; cdr3_nt: TGTGCCAGCAGTTCCGTCGCAGGGGGACACATTTTAGAAGCTTTCTTT; cdr3_aa: CASSSVAGGHILEAFF
v_call: TRBV10-2; d_call: TRBD2; clone_size: NA; j_call: TRBJ2-1; cdr3_nt: TGCGCCAGCAGATGGGTAGCGGGGGGGCTGGGCAATGAGCAGTTCTTC; cdr3_aa: CASRWVAGGLGNEQFF
v_call: TRBV7-8; d_call: NA; clone_size: few; j_call: TRBJ2-5; cdr3_nt: TGTGCCTTGAGAGGAGCAGGAGAGACCCAGTACTTC; cdr3_aa: CALRGAGETQYF
v_call: TRBV21-1; d_call: NA; clone_size: NA; j_call: TRBJ2-5; cdr3_nt: TGTGCCAGCAGCCCAGGGACAGACGAAGAGACCCAGTACTTC; cdr3_aa: CASSPGTDEETQYF
v_call: TRBV14; d_call: NA; clone_size: NA; j_call: TRBJ1-1; cdr3_nt: TGTGCCAGCAGCTACGGGGGGAACACTGAAGCTTTCTTT; cdr3_aa: CASSYGGNTEAFF
v_call: TRBV20-1; d_call: TRBD2; clone_size: NA; j_call: TRBJ2-1; cdr3_nt: TGCAGTGCTAGAGCCCCTAGCGGCAATGAGCAGTTCTTC; cdr3_aa: CSARAPSGNEQFF
v_call: TRBV28; d_call: NA; clone_size: NA; j_call: TRBJ1-6; cdr3_nt: TGTTCCAGTGTCAAGGGATCCTATAATTCACCCCTCCACTTT; cdr3_aa: CSSVKGSYNSPLHF
v_call: TRBV2; d_call: NA; clone_size: NA; j_call: TRBJ1-1; cdr3_nt: TGTGCCAGCAGGTTCGGGAGAATGAACACTGAAGCTTTCTTT; cdr3_aa: CASRFGRMNTEAFF
v_call: TRBV18; d_call: TRBD1; clone_size: NA; j_call: TRBJ2-1; cdr3_nt: TGTGCCAGCTCACCACGACTTGACAGGGGTGTTGGTGGGCAGTTCTTC; cdr3_aa: CASSPRLDRGVGGQFF
v_call: TRBV5-1; d_call: NA; clone_size: NA; j_call: TRBJ2-1; cdr3_nt: TGCGCCAGCAGCTTTCTCGGTTACAATGAGCAGTTCTTC; cdr3_aa: CASSFLGYNEQFF
v_call: TRBV7-8; d_call: TRBD1; clone_size: many; j_call: TRBJ2-3; cdr3_nt: TGTGCCAGCAGCCAACAGGGGTCCTTTGCAGATACGCAGTATTTT; cdr3_aa: CASSQQGSFADTQYF
v_call: TRBV27; d_call: TRBD1; clone_size: few; j_call: TRBJ1-4; cdr3_nt: TGTGCCAGCAGTTTAGTTTCCGGGACAGGGGATGAAAAACTGTTTTTT; cdr3_aa: CASSLVSGTGDEKLFF
v_call: TRBV7-2; d_call: NA; clone_size: few; j_call: TRBJ1-5; cdr3_nt: TGTGCCAGCAGCGGTCAGGAGCGCAATCAGCCCCAGCATTTT; cdr3_aa: CASSGQERNQPQHF
v_call: TRBV18; d_call: NA; clone_size: NA; j_call: TRBJ1-1; cdr3_nt: TGTGCCAGCTCACCAAACTCGCTGAACACTGAAGCTTTCTTT; cdr3_aa: CASSPNSLNTEAFF